What follows describes a single TCR beta chain. This entry comes from a study of monozygotic twins with inflammatory bowel disease. Samples each yielded cDNA through eight separate reactions. TCRdb re-called the 5' RACE reads, yielding one record per CDR3 amino acid sequence without DNA. Seen in this sample are around 370,000 distinct CDR3 sequences; the ten most common clones hold approximately 2.8%. There are 16 residues in the CDR3. Germline CDR1 MRHNA, CDR2 SNTAGT. The receptor was derived from a human donor with ulcerative colitis or Crohn's disease, or a healthy co-twin of an affected twin (not recorded which). Sequenced: blood. This rearrangement joins TRBV6-4 to TRBJ2-1; the D call of TRBD2 rests on TCRdb alone, since no DNA is present to check it. The CDR3 here is CASGWGIAGERNEQFF.